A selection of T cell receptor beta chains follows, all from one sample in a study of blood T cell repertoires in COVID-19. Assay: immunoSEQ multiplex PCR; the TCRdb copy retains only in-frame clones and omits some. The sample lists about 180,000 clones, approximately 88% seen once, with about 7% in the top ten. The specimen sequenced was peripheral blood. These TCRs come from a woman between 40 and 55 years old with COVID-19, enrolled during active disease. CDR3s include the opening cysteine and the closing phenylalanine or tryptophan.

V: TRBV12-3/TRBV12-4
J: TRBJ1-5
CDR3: CASGWSYQSQHF

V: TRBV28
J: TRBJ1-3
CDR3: CASSLGGASGNTIYF

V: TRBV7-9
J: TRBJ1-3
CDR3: CARRSGIDTIYF

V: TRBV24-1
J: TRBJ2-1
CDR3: CATSAPGGEQFF

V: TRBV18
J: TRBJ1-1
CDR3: CASSPLSQLEAFF

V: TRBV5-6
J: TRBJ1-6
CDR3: CASSLKGVSDNSPLHF

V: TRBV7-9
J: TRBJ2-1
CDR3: CASSAGQYNEQFF

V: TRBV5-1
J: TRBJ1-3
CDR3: CASSLGTGLHF

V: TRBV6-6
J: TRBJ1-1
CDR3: CASQGGTEAFF

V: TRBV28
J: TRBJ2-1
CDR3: CASSRGTSGRRLSSYNEQFF

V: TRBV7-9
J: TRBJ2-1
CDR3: CASSSTGGYNEQFF

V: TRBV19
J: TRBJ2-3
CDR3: CASSTSGGADTQYF

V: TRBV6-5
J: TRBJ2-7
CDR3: CASSRDRGEQYF

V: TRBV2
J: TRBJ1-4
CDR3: CASSEDRDGLATNEKLFF

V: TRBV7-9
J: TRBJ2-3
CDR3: CASSPRQLPDTQYF

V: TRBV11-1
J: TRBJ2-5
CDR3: CASSLAQGARETQYF

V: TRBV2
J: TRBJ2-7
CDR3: CASSGLEQYF

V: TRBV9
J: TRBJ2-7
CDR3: CASSHLPGHSYEQYF

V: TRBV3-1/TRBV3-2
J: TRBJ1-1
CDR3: CASSPGGTEAFF

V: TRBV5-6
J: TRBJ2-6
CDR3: CASSWTGGGLGANVLTF

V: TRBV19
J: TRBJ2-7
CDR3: CARTAQTDEQYF

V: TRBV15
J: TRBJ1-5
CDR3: CATSRGAASNQPQHF

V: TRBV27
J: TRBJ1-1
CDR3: CASSLEEGSTEAFF

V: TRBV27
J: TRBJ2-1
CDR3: CASSLRGSSYNEQFF

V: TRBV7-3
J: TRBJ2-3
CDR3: CASSSGASARGDTQYF

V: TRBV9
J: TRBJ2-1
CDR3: CASSAAVGEQFF

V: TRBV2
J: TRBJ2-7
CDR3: CASSGTAGNPYEQYF

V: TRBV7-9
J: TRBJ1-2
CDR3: CASSSQVQGLIYGYTF

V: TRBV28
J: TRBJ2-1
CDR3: CASRPLGRTYNEQFF

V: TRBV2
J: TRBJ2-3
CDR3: CASHYGTGLTDTQYF

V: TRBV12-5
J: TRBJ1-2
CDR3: CASGFDRNYGYTF

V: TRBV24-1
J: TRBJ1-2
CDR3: CATSDGLTGEYGYTF

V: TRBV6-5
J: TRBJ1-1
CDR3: CASSYGGVNTEAFF